What follows describes a single T cell receptor (beta chain). Its antigen is not identified. This entry comes from a study of T cell repertoires in cytomegalovirus infection. Study-wide points: The study identified carriers of CMV plus the relevant HLA from cumulative public TCR beta family frequency. There were HLA-C-restricted CMV-specific TCR beta clonotypes dominating the ex vivo response.

TCRdb ran MiXCR on the reads and lists one entry per CDR3 protein. The repertoire includes around 550,000 distinct CDR3 sequences, about 30% of them detected once, and approximately 13% sits in the top ten. The sample taken for sequencing was PBMCs. The sequence came from a human donor in good health (CMV status not recorded). Some clones in this sample may be carry-over from other donors' samples.

CDR3 bases: TGTGCCAGCAGCCAGCCGACAGGATCCGGCGACTATGGCTACACCTTC. Its translation is CASSQPTGSGDYGYTF. The genes are TRBV7-4 and TRBJ1-2; maybe TRBD1 (6 bases). Trimming cost V 5 bases and J 3 bases, with 19 bases left between them. The CDR3 runs to 16 residues. The V gene's germline CDR1 is SGHVT and CDR2 SQSDAQ. The complete variable domain, with remaining parts taken from reference TRBV7-4 and TRBJ1-2, reads GAGVSQSPRYKVAKRGRDVALRCDSISGHVTLYWYRQTLGQGSEVLTYSQSDAQRDKSGRPSGRFSAERPERSVSTLKIQRTEQGDSAVYLCASSQPTGSGDYGYTFGSGTRLTVV.